Sequencing of this T cell receptor (beta chain) was carried out in a study of T cells in localized non-small cell lung cancer. Sequencing was performed with immunoSEQ multiplex PCR; in TCRdb, only in-frame clones are kept and a portion is missing. The table includes some 29,000 clones, about 90% detected once. This CDR3 contains 15 residues. The ends lost 5 bases at V and 7 bases at J; junction bases unmatched: 10. CDR1 is LGHNT and CDR2 is FRNRAP in the germline V gene. The V and J genes are TRBV12-5 and TRBJ2-2, with 7 bases lining up with TRBD1. The material was peripheral blood, obtained before any cancer treatment. The source of this sequence is a woman between 18 and 55 years old with stage I lung adenocarcinoma. In nucleotides, the CDR3 is TGTGCTAGTGGTCCCCCGACAGGGTTGGTCGGGGAGCTGTTTTTT. Its translation: CASGPPTGLVGELFF. Combining the CDR3 with reference TRBV12-5 and TRBJ2-2 gives the whole variable domain DARVTQTPRHKVTEMGQEVTMRCQPILGHNTVFWYRQTMMQGLELLAYFRNRAPLDDSGMPKDRFSAEMPDATLATLKIQPSEPRDSAVYFCASGPPTGLVGELFFGEGSRLTVL.